These T cell receptor beta chains were read from a single sample in a study of Graves' ophthalmopathy and Graves' hyperthyroidism. TCRdb processed the multiplex PCR reads anew with MiXCR; each CDR3 protein has one entry. The sample holds about 620,000 distinct CDR3 sequences; approximately 22% are singletons and the top ten take approximately 6.9%. Specimen: peripheral blood. The origin of the receptors is a woman younger than 35 with stable Graves' hyperthyroidism. Some clones in this sample may be carry-over from other donors' samples. CDR3s include the opening cysteine and the closing phenylalanine or tryptophan. The D gene is left open where the match is weak. Rows may omit the clone size; those that give it use once, few, many or a size class.

cdr3_nt cdr3_aa j_call v_call d_call clone_size
TGTGCCAGCAAAGGTTCGGGATTGGAGACCCAGTACTTC CASKGSGLETQYF TRBJ2-5 TRBV2 . many
TGTGCCAGCAGTGGGGTTTCCTACAAGCAGTACTTC CASSGVSYKQYF TRBJ2-7 TRBV2 . many
TGTGCCAGCAGCCTTATCACGTACGGCGGGGAAGTAGCCAAAAACATTCAGTACTTC CASSLITYGGEVAKNIQYF TRBJ2-4 TRBV11-1 . many
TGCAGTGCTAGTGTTGGTAAGGGGGATAATCAGCCCCAGCATTTT CSASVGKGDNQPQHF TRBJ1-5 TRBV20-1 . .
TGCAGTGCTAGGGGACACATCTCTGGAAACACCATATATTTT CSARGHISGNTIYF TRBJ1-3 TRBV20-1 . many
TGTGCCAGCAGTTGGGACTCCAGCTCTGGAAACACCATATATTTT CASSWDSSSGNTIYF TRBJ1-3 TRBV12-3/TRBV12-4 . many
TGTGCCAGCAGCTCCTTGGAGGGGGAGCTCCACTTT CASSSLEGELHF TRBJ1-6 TRBV28 . .
TGTGCCAGCCGGACAGTCCCAGACACCGGGGAGCTGTTTTTT CASRTVPDTGELFF TRBJ2-2 TRBV12-3/TRBV12-4 . many
TGCAGCGTTGAACGGGGTACCCCTCCGCGGAACATTCAGTACTTC CSVERGTPPRNIQYF TRBJ2-4 TRBV29-1 . many
TGTGCCAGCAGTTTCGGCTTGCCTTCGACAGGGAGGGGACTATACGGCTACACCTTC CASSFGLPSTGRGLYGYTF TRBJ1-2 TRBV12-3/TRBV12-4 TRBD1 .
TGTGCCAGCAGTGAACGGACACAGCCCCAGCATTTT CASSERTQPQHF TRBJ1-5 TRBV2 . many
TGTGCCAGCACCCCCAAGGCCAGGTCCCTTAGGAGCAATCAGCCCCAGCATTTT CASTPKARSLRSNQPQHF TRBJ1-5 TRBV28 . .
TGTGCCTGGATCCCAACGCAAGGTACTGGCTACACCTTC CAWIPTQGTGYTF TRBJ1-2 TRBV30 . once
TGTGCCAGCAGCTTAGAACCCAGAGGCACCGGGGAGCTGTTTTTT CASSLEPRGTGELFF TRBJ2-2 TRBV11-2 . many
TGTGCCAGCAGTTTATATGGGGTTTCCTACGAGCAGTACTTC CASSLYGVSYEQYF TRBJ2-7 TRBV28 . many
TGTGCCAGCAGCACCTCAGAGATAGCCAAAAACATTCAGTACTTC CASSTSEIAKNIQYF TRBJ2-4 TRBV11-1 . many
TGTGCCAGCAGCTTAGCGTTTATAGCGGGGGGAAGTAAAGAGACCCAGTACTTC CASSLAFIAGGSKETQYF TRBJ2-5 TRBV7-6 TRBD2 many
TGTGCCAGCAGTTTTGGCATTGAGAACACTGAAGCTTTCTTT CASSFGIENTEAFF TRBJ1-1 TRBV27 . many
TGCAGTGCGAACCCCGGACTACCCTCCTACGAGCAGTACTTC CSANPGLPSYEQYF TRBJ2-7 TRBV20-1 . many
TGTGCCAGCAGTTTAGACCCTCTGGGGGCTAGCGGGAGTTTCGGGACCGGGGAGCTGTTTTTT CASSLDPLGASGSFGTGELFF TRBJ2-2 TRBV12-3/TRBV12-4 TRBD2 .
TGCAGTGCTAGAGATTTCCGGGGGACGATGTCTGAAGCTTTCTTT CSARDFRGTMSEAFF TRBJ1-1 TRBV20-1 . many
TGTGCCAGTAGTACGCACATAAATCAGCCCCAGCATTTT CASSTHINQPQHF TRBJ1-5 TRBV19 . many
TGCAGCGTTGTATCGCAGTCCTACGAGCAGTACTTC CSVVSQSYEQYF TRBJ2-7 TRBV29-1 . many
TGTGCCAGCAGCCAAGGAGCTAGCGGCCAAGAGACCCAGTACTTC CASSQGASGQETQYF TRBJ2-5 TRBV4-2 TRBD2 many
TGCAGTGCTAGTCCGGGACAGATTCTCTCCGGCTACACCTTC CSASPGQILSGYTF TRBJ1-2 TRBV20-1 TRBD1 many
TGCGCCAGCACCCCCGGGACAGGGGTGATTCCCGACTATGGCTACACCTTC CASTPGTGVIPDYGYTF TRBJ1-2 TRBV5-1 TRBD1 .
TGTGCCAGCAGTTTAGGGGGTCAAAAAGCTTTCTTT CASSLGGQKAFF TRBJ1-1 TRBV12-3/TRBV12-4 . few
TGTGCCAGCTCACCAAGCAGGACTGAAGCTTTCTTT CASSPSRTEAFF TRBJ1-1 TRBV18 . few
TGTGCCAGCAGTTACGACTCCGGGAGTGGGTATCAGCCCCAGCATTTT CASSYDSGSGYQPQHF TRBJ1-5 TRBV6-2/TRBV6-3 . few
TGCGCCAGCAGCCAATGGGATGGGCTGAACACTGAAGCTTTCTTT CASSQWDGLNTEAFF TRBJ1-1 TRBV5-1 . .
TGCAGTGCCCTCGGGACAGACCAAGAGACCCAGTACTTC CSALGTDQETQYF TRBJ2-5 TRBV20-1 TRBD1 .
TGTGCCAGCAGCGTAGAGGCAAAAAACACTGAAGCTTTCTTT CASSVEAKNTEAFF TRBJ1-1 TRBV9 . few
TGTGCTAGTGGTTCGTCCTCCGCGGGACAGGGGTATGGCTACACCTTC CASGSSSAGQGYGYTF TRBJ1-2 TRBV12-5 TRBD1 .
TGTGCCAGCAGTTACGGGGGAGGTGGGTCCTACACTGAAGCTTTCTTT CASSYGGGGSYTEAFF TRBJ1-1 TRBV6-5 . many
TGTGCCAGCTCACCACGTGGGACAGGGAACTACGAGCAGTACTTC CASSPRGTGNYEQYF TRBJ2-7 TRBV18 TRBD1 .
TGTGCCAGCAGTTACGCCGCCTTGGGCAGGGGCGGGGAGACCCAGTACTTC CASSYAALGRGGETQYF TRBJ2-5 TRBV6-5 . .